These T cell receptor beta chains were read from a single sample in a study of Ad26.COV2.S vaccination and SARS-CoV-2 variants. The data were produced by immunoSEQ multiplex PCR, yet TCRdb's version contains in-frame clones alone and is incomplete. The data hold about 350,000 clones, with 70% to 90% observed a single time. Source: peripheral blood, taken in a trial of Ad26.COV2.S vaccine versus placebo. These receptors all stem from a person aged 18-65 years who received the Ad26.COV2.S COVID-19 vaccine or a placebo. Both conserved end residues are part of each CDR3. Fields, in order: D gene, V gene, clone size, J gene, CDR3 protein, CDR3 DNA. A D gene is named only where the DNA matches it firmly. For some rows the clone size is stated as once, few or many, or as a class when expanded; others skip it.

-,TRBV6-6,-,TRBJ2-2,CARPGHSNTGELFF,TGTGCCAGGCCGGGACATTCGAACACCGGGGAGCTGTTTTTT
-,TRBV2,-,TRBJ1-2,CASRRGEIYGYTF,TGTGCCAGCAGGAGGGGGGAAATCTATGGCTACACCTTC
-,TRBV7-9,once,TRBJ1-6,CASSLAPEGFSPLHF,TGTGCCAGCAGCTTAGCTCCGGAGGGATTTTCACCCCTCCACTTT
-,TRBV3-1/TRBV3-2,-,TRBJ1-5,CASSQGRDGQPQHF,TGTGCCAGCAGCCAAGGTAGGGACGGGCAGCCCCAGCATTTT
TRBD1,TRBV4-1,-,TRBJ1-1,CASSQDGDSYTEAFF,TGCGCCAGCAGCCAAGATGGGGACAGCTACACTGAAGCTTTCTTT
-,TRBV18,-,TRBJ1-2,CASSNGQTTNYGYTF,TGTGCCAGCTCAAACGGACAGACTACTAACTATGGCTACACCTTC
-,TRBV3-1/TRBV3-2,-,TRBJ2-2,CASSQANTGELFF,TGTGCCAGCAGCCAAGCCAACACCGGGGAGCTGTTTTTT
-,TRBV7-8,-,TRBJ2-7,CASSLAVLASLREQYF,TGTGCCAGCAGCTTAGCAGTGCTAGCATCCCTGCGCGAGCAGTACTTC
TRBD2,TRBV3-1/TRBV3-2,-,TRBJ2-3,CASRPEGGGTDTQYF,TGTGCCAGCAGGCCAGAGGGAGGGGGCACAGATACGCAGTATTTT
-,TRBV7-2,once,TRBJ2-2,CASSLVAGTGELFF,TGTGCCAGCAGCTTAGTGGCAGGCACCGGGGAGCTGTTTTTT
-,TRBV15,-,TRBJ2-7,CATSRDRGSSSYEQYF,TGTGCCACCAGCAGAGATCGGGGGTCCAGCTCCTACGAGCAGTACTTC
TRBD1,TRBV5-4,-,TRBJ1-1,CASSEWGQGRDTEAFF,TGTGCCAGCAGTGAGTGGGGACAGGGCAGAGACACTGAAGCTTTCTTT
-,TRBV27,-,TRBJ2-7,CASKRLGQNSGEQYF,TGTGCCAGCAAGAGACTGGGGCAAAACTCCGGAGAGCAGTACTTC
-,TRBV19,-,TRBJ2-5,CASSRDGTGPRAQAQYF,TGTGCCAGTAGTAGAGACGGGACGGGGCCTCGGGCCCAAGCCCAGTACTTC
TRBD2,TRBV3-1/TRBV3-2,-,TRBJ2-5,CASSQEGLAGGLQETQYF,TGTGCCAGCAGCCAAGAGGGTCTAGCGGGGGGCCTCCAAGAGACCCAGTACTTC
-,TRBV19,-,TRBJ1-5,CASSTTEGVVQPQHF,TGTGCCAGTAGTACGACGGAAGGGGTAGTTCAGCCCCAGCATTTT
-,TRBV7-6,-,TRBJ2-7,CASSSPAGGIYEQYF,TGTGCCAGCAGCTCACCTGCTGGGGGGATCTACGAGCAGTACTTC
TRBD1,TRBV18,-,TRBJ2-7,CASSPGTGYEQYF,TGTGCCAGCTCACCGGGGACAGGCTACGAGCAGTACTTC
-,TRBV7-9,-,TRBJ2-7,CASSLALRRGEQYF,TGTGCCAGCAGCTTAGCGCTGCGGAGGGGGGAGCAGTACTTC
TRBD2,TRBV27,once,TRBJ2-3,CASSRGDGSTDTQYF,TGTGCCAGCAGTCGGGGGGACGGCAGCACAGATACGCAGTATTTT
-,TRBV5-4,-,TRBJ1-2,CASSLDTFVYGYTF,TGTGCCAGCAGCTTAGACACTTTCGTCTATGGCTACACCTTC
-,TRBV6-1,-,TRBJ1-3,CASSQQGSGNTIYF,TGTGCCAGCAGTCAACAGGGCTCTGGAAACACCATATATTTT
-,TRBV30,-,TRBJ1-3,CAWSEPTGFGNTIYF,TGTGCCTGGAGTGAGCCAACAGGGTTTGGAAACACCATATATTTT
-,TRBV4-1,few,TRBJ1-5,CASSQVGANQPQHF,TGCGCCAGCAGCCAAGTTGGAGCGAATCAGCCCCAGCATTTT
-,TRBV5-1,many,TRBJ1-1,CASSIGFMNTEAFF,TGCGCCAGCAGCATAGGATTCATGAACACTGAAGCTTTCTTT
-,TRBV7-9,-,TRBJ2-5,CASNPPRGSLQETQYF,TGTGCCAGCAACCCCCCACGGGGCTCGCTCCAAGAGACCCAGTACTTC
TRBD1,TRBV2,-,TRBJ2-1,CASRRQGGFNEQFF,TGTGCCAGCCGGAGACAGGGTGGGTTCAATGAGCAGTTCTTC
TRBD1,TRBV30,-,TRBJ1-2,CAWSRVYRGQDYGYTF,TGTGCCTGGTCCCGGGTATACAGGGGGCAGGACTATGGCTACACCTTC
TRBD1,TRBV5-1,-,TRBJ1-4,CASSPGQGATNEKLFF,TGCGCCAGCAGCCCGGGACAGGGCGCAACTAATGAAAAACTGTTTTTT
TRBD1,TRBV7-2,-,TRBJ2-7,CASSPNSGTAYYEQYF,TGTGCCAGCAGCCCTAACTCCGGGACAGCCTACTACGAGCAGTACTTC
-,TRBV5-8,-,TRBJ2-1,CASSFGTPLSDEQFF,TGTGCCAGCAGCTTCGGGACTCCCCTGAGCGATGAGCAGTTCTTC
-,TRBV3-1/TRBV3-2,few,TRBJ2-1,CASSQARQGVRNEQFF,TGTGCCAGCAGCCAAGCCCGACAAGGGGTGAGAAATGAGCAGTTCTTC
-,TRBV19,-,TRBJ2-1,CASSPFWAASSYNEQFF,TGTGCCAGTAGTCCCTTCTGGGCGGCGAGCTCCTACAATGAGCAGTTCTTC
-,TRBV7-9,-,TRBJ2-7,CASSPGGGVYEQYF,TGTGCCAGCAGCCCGGGTGGCGGTGTCTACGAGCAGTACTTC
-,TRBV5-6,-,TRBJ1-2,CASGYRDNKGAGYTF,TGTGCCAGCGGCTACCGGGACAACAAGGGTGCGGGCTACACCTTC
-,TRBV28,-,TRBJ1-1,CAIRRGPWENEAFF,TGTGCCATCCGTAGGGGCCCCTGGGAAAATGAAGCTTTCTTT
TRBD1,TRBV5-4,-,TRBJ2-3,CASSLDRGDVDTQYF,TGTGCCAGCAGCTTGGACAGGGGAGATGTAGATACGCAGTATTTT
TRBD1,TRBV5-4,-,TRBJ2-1,CASSLFDRGGDEQFF,TGTGCCAGCAGCTTGTTTGACAGGGGGGGAGATGAGCAGTTCTTC
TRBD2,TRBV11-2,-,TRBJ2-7,CASSRTSGYYEQYF,TGTGCCAGCAGCCGGACTAGCGGTTACTACGAGCAGTACTTC
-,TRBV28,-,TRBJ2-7,CASSLFYEQYF,TGTGCCAGCAGTTTATTCTACGAGCAGTACTTC
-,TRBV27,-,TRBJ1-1,CASSFSAGGLMNTEAFF,TGTGCCAGCAGTTTCTCGGCTGGGGGGTTGATGAACACTGAAGCTTTCTTT
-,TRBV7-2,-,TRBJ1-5,CASSSDGQANQPQHF,TGTGCCAGCAGCTCCGACGGACAAGCCAATCAGCCCCAGCATTTT
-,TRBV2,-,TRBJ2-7,CASSEDLSYEQYF,TGTGCCAGCAGTGAAGACTTGTCCTACGAGCAGTACTTC
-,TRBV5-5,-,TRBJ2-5,CASSSYGQQETQYF,TGTGCCAGCAGCTCCTATGGACAGCAAGAGACCCAGTACTTC
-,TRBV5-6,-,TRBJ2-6,CASTPQILRLSGANVLTF,TGTGCCAGCACCCCACAGATCCTCCGCCTCTCTGGGGCCAACGTCCTGACTTTC
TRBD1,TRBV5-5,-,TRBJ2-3,CASSPGQGGDTQYF,TGTGCCAGCAGCCCGGGACAGGGTGGGGATACGCAGTATTTT
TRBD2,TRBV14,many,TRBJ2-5,CASSRKRSGGAIRETQYF,TGTGCCAGCAGCCGGAAAAGAAGCGGGGGGGCCATAAGGGAGACCCAGTACTTC
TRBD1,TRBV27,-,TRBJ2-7,CASSRQGAEGQYF,TGTGCCAGCAGTCGACAGGGGGCAGAAGGGCAGTACTTC
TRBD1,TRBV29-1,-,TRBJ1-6,CSVGTGNSPLHF,TGCAGCGTGGGGACAGGAAATTCACCCCTCCACTTT
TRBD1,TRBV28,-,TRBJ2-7,CASTLQGAHEQYF,TGTGCCAGCACCCTACAGGGGGCCCACGAGCAGTACTTC
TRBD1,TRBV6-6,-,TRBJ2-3,CASSQGAVQADTQYF,TGTGCCAGCAGCCAGGGGGCCGTCCAAGCGGATACGCAGTATTTT
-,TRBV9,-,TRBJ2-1,CASSPEWGALSYNEQFF,TGTGCCAGCAGCCCTGAATGGGGGGCCCTATCCTACAATGAGCAGTTCTTC
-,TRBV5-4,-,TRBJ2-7,CASSLVGAAYEQYF,TGTGCCAGCAGCTTGGTAGGGGCAGCCTACGAGCAGTACTTC
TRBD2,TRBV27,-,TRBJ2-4,CASSFGETPGLAGKLLAKNIQYF,TGTGCCAGCAGTTTCGGGGAGACTCCGGGACTAGCGGGGAAACTGCTAGCCAAAAACATTCAGTACTTC
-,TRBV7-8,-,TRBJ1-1,CASSSRRGGTEAFF,TGTGCCAGCAGCTCGCGGCGGGGGGGCACTGAAGCTTTCTTT